This TCR beta chain was sequenced during a study of human T cells and chemical hapten exposure. Study-wide background: Skin on the upper inner arm, roughly 2 cm by roughly 2 cm in size, was sensitized with 2% DPC.

Specified time point: patch test 2, 6 weeks after DPC sensitization. Treatment denoted: therapeutic diphenylcyclopropenone sensitization with weekly scalp DPC. The CDR3 is 18 amino acids. V dropped 2 bases and J dropped 5; count of bases not matched to a gene: 12. Germline V CDR1 and CDR2: MNHNS, SASEGT. TCRdb called the RACE reads again in MiXCR, with one record for every CDR3 protein. The sample lists around 130,000 distinct CDR3 sequences; 10% to 15% were seen once. This clonotype has ten or more counts. This sequence joins TRBV6-1 and TRBJ2-1; 10 bases line up with TRBD2. Here the sequenced sample was whole blood, taken in connection with sensitization to the hapten diphenylcyclopropenone (DPC). This receptor was taken from a woman in her forties or fifties with alopecia areata. Some clones in this sample may be carry-over from other donors' samples. The CDR3 DNA reads as TGTGCCAGCAGTGAAAGGGGCAGCGGGAGGGCCCTCAACAATGAGCAGTTCTTC. It encodes CASSERGSGRALNNEQFF.